The present T cell receptor (beta chain) was sequenced within a study of cytomegalovirus exposure and HLA in healthy donors. TCRdb's copy holds only in-frame clones and misses some; the assay was immunoSEQ multiplex PCR. This sample has 110,000 to 150,000 clones, with around 90% found just once. The sequence was obtained from a woman under 30 in good health and CMV-seropositive. Sequencing was carried out using PBMCs.

The CDR3 DNA is TGTGCCAGCAGTTCCATAGCGGGGGTAAACAATGAGCAGTTCTTC. Translating gives CASSSIAGVNNEQFF. The gene calls are TRBV28 and TRBJ2-1, with TRBD2 identical over 9 bases. The CDR3 consists of 15 residues. From germline, CDR1 is MDHEN and CDR2 SYDVKM. J lost 5 bases, V lost 4 bases, and 6 bases had no gene match. Complete variable domain (other parts from reference TRBV28 and TRBJ2-1): DVKVTQSSRYLVKRTGEKVFLECVQDMDHENMFWYRQDPGLGLRLIYFSYDVKMKEKGDIPEGYSVSREKKERFSLILESASTNQTSMYLCASSSIAGVNNEQFFGPGTRLTVL.